Sequencing of this TCR beta chain was carried out in a study of control samples from healthy donors and cancer patients. Between the trimmed V and J ends, which lost 3 bases and 0 bases, there was a span of 6 bases. Germline V gene sequence: CDR1 KGHSH, CDR2 LQKENI. CDR3 length equals 14 residues. Only in-frame clones appear in the TCRdb table, and some are missing; sequencing was by immunoSEQ multiplex PCR. The profile shows approximately 66,000 clones, nearly 90% of them singletons. The J gene is TRBJ2-1, the V gene TRBV18, with unresolved D. The sample comprised PBMCs. This receptor was identified in a man aged 55 to 70 with colorectal cancer. CDR3 loop: CASSPSSSYNEQFF. The CDR3 nucleotides are TGTGCCAGCTCACCGAGCAGCTCCTACAATGAGCAGTTCTTC.